This entry concerns a single T cell receptor (beta chain). The CDR3 extends over 15 amino acids. Per the germline V gene, CDR1 is SQVTM and CDR2 is ANQGSEA. Trimming cost V 3 bases and J 8 bases; bases outside gene matches: 11. Source study methods: Amplification of reference gene primers was used by the study to estimate nucleated cell counts. Produced via immunoSEQ multiplex PCR; TCRdb's table is partial and in-frame only. That table is the source of V, J and clone size, and D and trimming were worked out from the DNA. The table has approximately 170,000 clones, 83% seen once. Participants came from around 25 US areas, aged roughly 18 to 90 years. The sample comes from a study of blood T cell repertoires in COVID-19.

Sequenced material: PBMCs or T cells enriched from blood (not recorded which). This TCR was sampled from a woman between 45 and 60 years old who had recovered from COVID-19. The chain uses TRBV29-1 and TRBJ1-4; 8 bases map to TRBD1. The chain's CDR3 is CSVDVTGGVGEKLFF. For the CDR3, the DNA is TGCAGCGTTGACGTTACAGGGGGTGTAGGCGAAAAACTGTTTTTT. The full variable domain, with the rest looked up from reference TRBV29-1 and TRBJ1-4, is SAVISQKPSRDICQRGTSLTIQCQVDSQVTMMFWYRQQPGQSLTLIATANQGSEATYESGFVIDKFPISRPNLTFSTLTVSNMSPEDSSIYLCSVDVTGGVGEKLFFGSGTQLSVL.